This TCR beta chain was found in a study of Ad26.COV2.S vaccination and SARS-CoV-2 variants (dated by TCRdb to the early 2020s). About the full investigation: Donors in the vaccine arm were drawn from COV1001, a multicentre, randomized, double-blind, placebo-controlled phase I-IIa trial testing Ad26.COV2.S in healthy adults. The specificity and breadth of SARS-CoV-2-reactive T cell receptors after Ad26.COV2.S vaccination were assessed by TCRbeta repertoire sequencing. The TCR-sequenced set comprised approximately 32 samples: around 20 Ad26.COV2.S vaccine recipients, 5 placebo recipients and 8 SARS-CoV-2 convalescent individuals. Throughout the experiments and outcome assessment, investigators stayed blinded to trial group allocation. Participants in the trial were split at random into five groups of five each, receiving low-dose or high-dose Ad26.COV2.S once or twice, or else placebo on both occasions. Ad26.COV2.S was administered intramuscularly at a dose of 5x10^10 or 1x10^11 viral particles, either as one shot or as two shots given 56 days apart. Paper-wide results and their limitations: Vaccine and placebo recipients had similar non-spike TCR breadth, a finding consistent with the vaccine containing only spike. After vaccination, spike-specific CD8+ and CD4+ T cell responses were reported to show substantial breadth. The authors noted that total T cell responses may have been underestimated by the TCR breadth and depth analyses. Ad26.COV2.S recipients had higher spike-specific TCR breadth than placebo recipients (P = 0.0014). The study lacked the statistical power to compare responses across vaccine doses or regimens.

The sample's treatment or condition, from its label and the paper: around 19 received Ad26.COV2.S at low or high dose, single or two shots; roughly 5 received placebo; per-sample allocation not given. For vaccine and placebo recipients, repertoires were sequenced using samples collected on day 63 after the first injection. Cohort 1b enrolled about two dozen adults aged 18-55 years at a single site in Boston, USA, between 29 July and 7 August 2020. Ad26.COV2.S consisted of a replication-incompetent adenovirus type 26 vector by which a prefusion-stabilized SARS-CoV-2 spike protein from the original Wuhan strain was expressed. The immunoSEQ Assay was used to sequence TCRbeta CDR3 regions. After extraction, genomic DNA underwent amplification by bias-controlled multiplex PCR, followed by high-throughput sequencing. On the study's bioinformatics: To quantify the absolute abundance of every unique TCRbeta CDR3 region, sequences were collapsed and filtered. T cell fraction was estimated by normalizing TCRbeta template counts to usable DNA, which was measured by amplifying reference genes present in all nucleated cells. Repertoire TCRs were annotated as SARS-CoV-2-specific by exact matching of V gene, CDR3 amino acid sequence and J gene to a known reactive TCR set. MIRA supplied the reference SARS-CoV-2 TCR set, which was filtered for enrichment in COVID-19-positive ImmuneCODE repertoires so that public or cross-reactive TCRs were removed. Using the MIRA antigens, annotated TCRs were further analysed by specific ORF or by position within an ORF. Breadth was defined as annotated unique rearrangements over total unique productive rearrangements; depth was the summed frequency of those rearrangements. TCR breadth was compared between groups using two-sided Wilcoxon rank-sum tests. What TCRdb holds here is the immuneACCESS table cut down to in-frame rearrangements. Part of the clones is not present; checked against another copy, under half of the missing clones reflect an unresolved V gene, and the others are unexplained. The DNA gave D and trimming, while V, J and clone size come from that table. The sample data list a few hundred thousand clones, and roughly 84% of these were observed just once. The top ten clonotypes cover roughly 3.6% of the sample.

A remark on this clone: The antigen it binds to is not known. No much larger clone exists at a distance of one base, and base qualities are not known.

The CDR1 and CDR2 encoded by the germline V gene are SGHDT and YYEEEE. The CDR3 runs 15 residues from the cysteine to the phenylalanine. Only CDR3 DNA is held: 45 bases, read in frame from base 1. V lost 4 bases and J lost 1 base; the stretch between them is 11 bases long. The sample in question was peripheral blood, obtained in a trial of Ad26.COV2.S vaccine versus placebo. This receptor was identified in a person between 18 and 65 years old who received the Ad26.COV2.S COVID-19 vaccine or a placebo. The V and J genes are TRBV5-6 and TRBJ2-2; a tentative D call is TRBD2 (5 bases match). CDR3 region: CASSRLSGNTGELFF. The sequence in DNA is TGTGCCAGCAGCCGCCTGAGCGGGAACACCGGGGAGCTGTTTTTT.